Listed below are T cell receptor beta chains from one sample, sequenced in a study of tumor and adjacent non-tumor tissue in lung cancer. TCRdb re-called the multiplex PCR reads with MiXCR, one entry per CDR3 protein. The data hold about 90,000 distinct CDR3 sequences, with about 77% observed a single time. Source material: distant non-tumor lung tissue. The receptor set was obtained from a woman between 50 and 59 years old with non-small cell lung cancer. The CDR3 runs from the conserved cysteine through the conserved F or W. Each record gives: clone size, D gene, J gene, V gene, CDR3 protein, CDR3 DNA. A D gene is named only where the DNA matches it firmly. Rows give clone size only sometimes, using once, few, many, or a class for an expanded clone.

size: .
D: TRBD2
J: TRBJ2-3
V: TRBV12-3/TRBV12-4
CDR3: CASGPATSEMRADTQYF
DNA: TGTGCCAGTGGACCGGCGACTAGCGAGATGAGAGCAGATACGCAGTATTTT

size: .
D: .
J: TRBJ2-7
V: TRBV11-2
CDR3: CASSLERGAGQYF
DNA: TGTGCCAGCAGTTTGGAAAGAGGAGCCGGGCAGTACTTC

size: .
D: .
J: TRBJ2-3
V: TRBV6-5
CDR3: CASCSGPVTYTQYF
DNA: TGTGCCAGCTGTTCGGGACCGGTCACATATACACAGTATTTT

size: .
D: TRBD1
J: TRBJ1-6
V: TRBV30
CDR3: CVWSSSGQTSSSPLQF
DNA: TGTGTCTGGAGTTCATCGGGACAGACCTCAAGCTCACCCCTCCAGTTT

size: .
D: .
J: TRBJ2-1
V: TRBV29-1
CDR3: CSIGHYNEQFF
DNA: TGCAGCATTGGCCACTACAATGAGCAGTTCTTC

size: .
D: .
J: TRBJ2-3
V: TRBV28
CDR3: CATSCYTYTDTQYF
DNA: TGTGCCACCTCGTGCTATACATACACAGATACGCAGTACTTT

size: .
D: .
J: TRBJ1-2
V: TRBV28
CDR3: CASANTGENYDYTF
DNA: TGTGCCAGCGCCAACACGGGCGAGAACTATGACTACACCTTC

size: many
D: TRBD1
J: TRBJ1-2
V: TRBV7-9
CDR3: CASSLGQGPYGYTF
DNA: TGTGCCAGCAGCTTGGGACAGGGGCCCTATGGCTACACCTTC

size: once
D: .
J: TRBJ2-7
V: TRBV29-1
CDR3: CSVECRGMEQYF
DNA: TGCAGCGTTGAATGTCGGGGGATGGAGCAGTACTTC

size: .
D: TRBD1
J: TRBJ1-2
V: TRBV4-2
CDR3: CASSQESGGSYGYTF
DNA: TGTGCCAGCAGCCAAGAGTCAGGGGGCAGCTATGGATACACCTTC

size: .
D: .
J: TRBJ2-3
V: TRBV11-2
CDR3: CVSSLGPSRDHTQYF
DNA: TGTGTCAGCAGCTTAGGACCCTCAAGGGACCATACGCAGTATTTT

size: once
D: TRBD1
J: TRBJ2-1
V: TRBV29-1
CDR3: CICTTGTVGYNEQFF
DNA: TGCATCTGTACTACCGGGACAGTGGGGTACAATGAGCAGTTCTTC

size: medium-sized
D: .
J: TRBJ1-3
V: TRBV11-2
CDR3: CASSLYSRTADSGNTIYF
DNA: TGTGCCAGCAGCTTATACTCCCGGACTGCCGACTCTGGAAACACCATATATTTT

size: .
D: .
J: TRBJ2-3
V: TRBV11-2
CDR3: CVSSPVGYPLPDTQFF
DNA: TGTGTCAGCAGCCCGGTGGGTTACCCGCTTCCGGATACGCAGTTTTTT

size: .
D: .
J: TRBJ1-3
V: TRBV11-3
CDR3: CASSFSGEGVNAIYF
DNA: TGTGCCAGCAGCTTTTCCGGCGAGGGGGTAAACGCCATATATTTT

size: many
D: .
J: TRBJ1-1
V: TRBV10-3
CDR3: CATLRSMNTEAFF
DNA: TGTGCCACCCTCCGTAGCATGAACACTGAAGCTTTCTTT

size: .
D: TRBD1
J: TRBJ2-2
V: TRBV12-3/TRBV12-4
CDR3: CASCLGTGINTGELFF
DNA: TGTGCCAGTTGTTTAGGGACAGGGATAAACACCGGGGAGCTGTTTTTT

size: .
D: TRBD2
J: TRBJ2-2
V: TRBV6-2/TRBV6-3
CDR3: CASGDPGLADATNTGELSF
DNA: TGTGCCAGCGGGGACCCGGGGCTAGCGGACGCCACGAATACCGGGGAGCTGTCTTTT

size: .
D: TRBD2
J: TRBJ2-7
V: TRBV29-1
CDR3: CSVGGTSWYEQYF
DNA: TGCAGCGTTGGGGGGACTAGCTGGTATGAGCAGTACTTC

size: many
D: .
J: TRBJ2-7
V: TRBV20-1
CDR3: CSARDPTSLRAYF
DNA: TGCAGTGCTAGAGATCCCACAAGCCTCCGAGCGTACTTC

size: .
D: .
J: TRBJ2-4
V: TRBV4-1
CDR3: CASGQPARGTGRNIQYF
DNA: TGCGCCAGCGGTCAACCCGCCCGGGGGACCGGTAGGAACATTCAGTACTTC

size: .
D: TRBD2
J: TRBJ2-2
V: TRBV6-2/TRBV6-3
CDR3: CASRPGLAVTGELLF
DNA: TGTGCCAGCAGACCGGGACTAGCAGTCACGGGGGAGCTGTTGTTT

size: .
D: .
J: TRBJ1-5
V: TRBV29-1
CDR3: CSILARTDTQHF
DNA: TGCAGCATTCTGGCACGGACAGATACGCAGCATTTT

size: .
D: .
J: TRBJ2-3
V: TRBV9
CDR3: CASSVAGQGADRQYF
DNA: TGTGCCAGCAGCGTAGCTGGTCAGGGAGCAGATAGGCAGTATTTT

size: .
D: .
J: TRBJ2-2
V: TRBV7-8
CDR3: CASSPEGGGVTGALFF
DNA: TGTGCCAGCAGCCCAGAAGGGGGCGGGGTCACCGGGGCACTGTTTTTT

size: few
D: .
J: TRBJ1-1
V: TRBV11-2
CDR3: CASSLGRGEGNTEAFF
DNA: TGTGCCAGTAGCTTAGGACGAGGCGAGGGGAACACTGAAGCTTTCTTT

size: .
D: .
J: TRBJ2-5
V: TRBV4-2
CDR3: CASRQVPGRQETQYF
DNA: TGTGCCAGCAGACAAGTTCCGGGGAGACAAGAGACCCAGTACTTC

size: .
D: .
J: TRBJ2-5
V: TRBV5-6
CDR3: CASSLSENQYF
DNA: TGTGCCAGCAGCCTTTCAGAGAACCAATACTTC

size: few
D: TRBD1
J: TRBJ2-2
V: TRBV29-1
CDR3: CSVETGQLNTVELFF
DNA: TGCAGCGTTGAGACGGGACAGCTTAACACCGTGGAGCTGTTTTTT

size: .
D: .
J: TRBJ1-2
V: TRBV5-4
CDR3: CTSSLGGEGQANYGYTF
DNA: TGTACCAGCAGCTTGGGGGGGGAGGGCCAAGCTAACTATGGTTACACCTTC

size: .
D: .
J: TRBJ1-2
V: TRBV6-5
CDR3: CVSTLRAGIYGYTF
DNA: TGTGTCAGCACCCTCCGGGCAGGGATCTATGGCTACACCTTC

size: .
D: TRBD2
J: TRBJ2-7
V: TRBV4-2
CDR3: CANSQESGGRAVEYF
DNA: TGTGCCAACAGCCAAGAGTCCGGCGGGAGGGCCGTGGAGTACTTC

size: .
D: .
J: TRBJ2-1
V: TRBV6-2/TRBV6-3
CDR3: CASCLAACNEQFF
DNA: TGTGCCAGCTGTTTAGCCGCTTGCAATGAGCAGTTCTTC

size: .
D: .
J: TRBJ2-3
V: TRBV11-2
CDR3: CASSTRSVGRPDTQYF
DNA: TGTGCCAGCAGCACTAGGTCCGTGGGGAGGCCAGATACGCAGTATTTT

size: once
D: .
J: TRBJ2-5
V: TRBV6-2/TRBV6-3
CDR3: CASSPGAGQETRYF
DNA: TGTGCCAGCAGCCCCGGGGCAGGTCAAGAGACCCGGTACTTC

size: .
D: TRBD1
J: TRBJ2-3
V: TRBV12-3/TRBV12-4
CDR3: CDNSDRVEATYTQYF
DNA: TGTGACAACAGTGACAGGGTGGAGGCAACATATACGCAGTATTTT

size: few
D: .
J: TRBJ2-3
V: TRBV20-1
CDR3: CNARERGQYF
DNA: TGTAATGCTAGAGAACGCGGGCAGTATTTT

size: .
D: .
J: TRBJ1-2
V: TRBV29-1
CDR3: CSVRFAGALRGYGYTF
DNA: TGCAGCGTCCGTTTTGCAGGGGCCCTAAGGGGCTATGGATATACCTTC

size: .
D: .
J: TRBJ2-1
V: TRBV6-5
CDR3: CASSTTPYNERFF
DNA: TGTGCCAGCAGCACGACCCCCTACAATGAGCGGTTCTTC

size: many
D: .
J: TRBJ2-3
V: TRBV2
CDR3: CASSEAREERVTDTQYF
DNA: TGTGCCAGCAGTGAAGCCCGAGAGGAGCGGGTCACAGATACGCAGTATTTT

size: many
D: TRBD1
J: TRBJ2-5
V: TRBV20-1
CDR3: CSAPPGTDGETQYF
DNA: TGCAGTGCTCCCCCCGGGACAGATGGGGAGACCCAGTACTTC

size: medium-sized
D: TRBD2
J: TRBJ2-1
V: TRBV11-2
CDR3: CASSPSSGRAGSYNEQFF
DNA: TGTGCCAGCAGCCCCAGTAGCGGGAGGGCCGGGTCCTACAATGAGCAGTTCTTC

size: .
D: .
J: TRBJ1-4
V: TRBV6-6
CDR3: CASSYMGSTLATNERRFF
DNA: TGTGCCAGCAGTTACATGGGCAGTACCCTTGCAACTAATGAAAGACGGTTTTTT

size: .
D: .
J: TRBJ2-7
V: TRBV11-2
CDR3: CASILGAYEQYF
DNA: TGTGCTAGCATCTTAGGGGCTTATGAGCAGTACTTC

size: .
D: .
J: TRBJ2-3
V: TRBV11-2
CDR3: CASSSGPPGDHTQYF
DNA: TGTGCCAGCAGTTCAGGACCCCCAGGGGACCATACACAGTATTTT

size: few
D: .
J: TRBJ1-2
V: TRBV21-1
CDR3: CASSYHADYSGGSNYGYTF
DNA: TGTGCCAGCAGCTATCACGCCGACTACTCAGGGGGATCTAACTATGGCTACACCTTC

size: once
D: .
J: TRBJ1-3
V: TRBV14
CDR3: CASSQERTLRSTIYF
DNA: TGTGCCAGCAGCCAGGAGAGGACACTGAGAAGCACCATATATTTT

size: once
D: .
J: TRBJ2-7
V: TRBV4-1
CDR3: CASSQLGTNFYEQYF
DNA: TGCGCCAGCAGCCAACTCGGGACGAACTTCTACGAGCAATACTTC

size: .
D: TRBD1
J: TRBJ1-6
V: TRBV7-9
CDR3: CPSSSTGEGSPFHF
DNA: TGTCCCAGCAGCTCGACAGGGGAAGGATCACCCTTCCACTTT

size: .
D: TRBD2
J: TRBJ2-1
V: TRBV7-3
CDR3: CASSSVVAGGPEFF
DNA: TGTGCCAGCAGCTCAGTTGTAGCGGGAGGGCCTGAGTTCTTC

size: .
D: .
J: TRBJ1-2
V: TRBV28
CDR3: CASSWQGNCGYIF
DNA: TGTGCCAGCAGTTGGCAGGGGAACTGTGGCTACATCTTC

size: .
D: TRBD1
J: TRBJ2-2
V: TRBV12-3/TRBV12-4
CDR3: CTSSLGTGTNTGKLFF
DNA: TGTACCAGCAGTTTAGGGACAGGGACGAACACCGGGAAGCTGTTTTTT

size: once
D: .
J: TRBJ2-7
V: TRBV25-1
CDR3: CANSRGIRGLNEQYF
DNA: TGTGCCAACAGTCGGGGGATACGGGGTCTAAACGAGCAGTACTTC

size: .
D: .
J: TRBJ2-1
V: TRBV20-1
CDR3: CSARQVGFYNEQFF
DNA: TGCAGTGCTAGACAAGTGGGGTTCTACAATGAGCAGTTCTTC